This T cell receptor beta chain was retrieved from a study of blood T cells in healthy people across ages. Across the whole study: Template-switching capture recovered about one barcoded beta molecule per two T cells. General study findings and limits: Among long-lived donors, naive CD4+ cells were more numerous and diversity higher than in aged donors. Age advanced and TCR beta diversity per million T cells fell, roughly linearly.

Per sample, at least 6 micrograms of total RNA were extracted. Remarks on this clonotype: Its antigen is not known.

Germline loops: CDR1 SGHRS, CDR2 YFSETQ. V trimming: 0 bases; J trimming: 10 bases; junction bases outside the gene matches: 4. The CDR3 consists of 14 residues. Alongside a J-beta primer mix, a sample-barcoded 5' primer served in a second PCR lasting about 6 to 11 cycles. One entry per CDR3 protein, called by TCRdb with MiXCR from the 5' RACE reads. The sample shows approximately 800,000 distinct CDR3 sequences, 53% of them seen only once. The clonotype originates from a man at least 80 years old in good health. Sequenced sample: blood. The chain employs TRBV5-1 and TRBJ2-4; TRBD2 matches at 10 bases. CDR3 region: CASSLASGSGIQYF. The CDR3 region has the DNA TGCGCCAGCAGCTTGGCTAGCGGGAGCGGAATTCAGTACTTC. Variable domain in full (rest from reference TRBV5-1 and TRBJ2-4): KAGVTQTPRYLIKTRGQQVTLSCSPISGHRSVSWYQQTPGQGLQFLFEYFSETQRNKGNFPGRFSGRQFSNSRSEMNVSTLELGDSALYLCASSLASGSGIQYFGAGTRLSVL.